This T cell receptor (beta chain) was obtained from a study of CD8 T cells in Susac syndrome. Findings and caveats of the study: Across the total CD8+ repertoires, roughly 16 Susac-specific public clones were found. The CD8+ TEMRA repertoires yielded roughly 5 such clones.

RNA in amounts of roughly 0.5 to 1 ug was reverse transcribed with random hexamers. TCRdb re-analysed the immunoSEQ multiplex PCR reads in MiXCR, keeping a single row per CDR3 protein. The sample has roughly 89,000 distinct CDR3 sequences, about 96% seen once; the top ten hold approximately 0.57%. TCR beta from blood CD8+ and CD4+ T cells was sequenced. As for this clonotype: Its specificity is not known.

The CDR3 contains 14 residues. The germline V gene encodes CDR1 MNHEY and CDR2 SMNVEV (reference sequence). J gave up 8 bases and V 8 bases, and 9 bases lay outside the gene matches. Sequenced input: CD8+ T cells from PBMCs. The V and J genes are TRBV27 and TRBJ1-4; 9 bases map to TRBD1. This TCR derives from a human donor with Susac syndrome. The CDR3 DNA follows: TGTGCCAGCGGGACAGGGAGGGGATGGGAAAAACTGTTTTTT. It is translated as CASGTGRGWEKLFF. Full variable domain (outside the CDR3, taken from reference TRBV27 and TRBJ1-4): EAQVTQNPRYLITVTGKKLTVTCSQNMNHEYMSWYRQDPGLGLRQIYYSMNVEVTDKGDVPEGYKVSRKEKRNFPLILESPSPNQTSLYFCASGTGRGWEKLFFGSGTQLSVL.